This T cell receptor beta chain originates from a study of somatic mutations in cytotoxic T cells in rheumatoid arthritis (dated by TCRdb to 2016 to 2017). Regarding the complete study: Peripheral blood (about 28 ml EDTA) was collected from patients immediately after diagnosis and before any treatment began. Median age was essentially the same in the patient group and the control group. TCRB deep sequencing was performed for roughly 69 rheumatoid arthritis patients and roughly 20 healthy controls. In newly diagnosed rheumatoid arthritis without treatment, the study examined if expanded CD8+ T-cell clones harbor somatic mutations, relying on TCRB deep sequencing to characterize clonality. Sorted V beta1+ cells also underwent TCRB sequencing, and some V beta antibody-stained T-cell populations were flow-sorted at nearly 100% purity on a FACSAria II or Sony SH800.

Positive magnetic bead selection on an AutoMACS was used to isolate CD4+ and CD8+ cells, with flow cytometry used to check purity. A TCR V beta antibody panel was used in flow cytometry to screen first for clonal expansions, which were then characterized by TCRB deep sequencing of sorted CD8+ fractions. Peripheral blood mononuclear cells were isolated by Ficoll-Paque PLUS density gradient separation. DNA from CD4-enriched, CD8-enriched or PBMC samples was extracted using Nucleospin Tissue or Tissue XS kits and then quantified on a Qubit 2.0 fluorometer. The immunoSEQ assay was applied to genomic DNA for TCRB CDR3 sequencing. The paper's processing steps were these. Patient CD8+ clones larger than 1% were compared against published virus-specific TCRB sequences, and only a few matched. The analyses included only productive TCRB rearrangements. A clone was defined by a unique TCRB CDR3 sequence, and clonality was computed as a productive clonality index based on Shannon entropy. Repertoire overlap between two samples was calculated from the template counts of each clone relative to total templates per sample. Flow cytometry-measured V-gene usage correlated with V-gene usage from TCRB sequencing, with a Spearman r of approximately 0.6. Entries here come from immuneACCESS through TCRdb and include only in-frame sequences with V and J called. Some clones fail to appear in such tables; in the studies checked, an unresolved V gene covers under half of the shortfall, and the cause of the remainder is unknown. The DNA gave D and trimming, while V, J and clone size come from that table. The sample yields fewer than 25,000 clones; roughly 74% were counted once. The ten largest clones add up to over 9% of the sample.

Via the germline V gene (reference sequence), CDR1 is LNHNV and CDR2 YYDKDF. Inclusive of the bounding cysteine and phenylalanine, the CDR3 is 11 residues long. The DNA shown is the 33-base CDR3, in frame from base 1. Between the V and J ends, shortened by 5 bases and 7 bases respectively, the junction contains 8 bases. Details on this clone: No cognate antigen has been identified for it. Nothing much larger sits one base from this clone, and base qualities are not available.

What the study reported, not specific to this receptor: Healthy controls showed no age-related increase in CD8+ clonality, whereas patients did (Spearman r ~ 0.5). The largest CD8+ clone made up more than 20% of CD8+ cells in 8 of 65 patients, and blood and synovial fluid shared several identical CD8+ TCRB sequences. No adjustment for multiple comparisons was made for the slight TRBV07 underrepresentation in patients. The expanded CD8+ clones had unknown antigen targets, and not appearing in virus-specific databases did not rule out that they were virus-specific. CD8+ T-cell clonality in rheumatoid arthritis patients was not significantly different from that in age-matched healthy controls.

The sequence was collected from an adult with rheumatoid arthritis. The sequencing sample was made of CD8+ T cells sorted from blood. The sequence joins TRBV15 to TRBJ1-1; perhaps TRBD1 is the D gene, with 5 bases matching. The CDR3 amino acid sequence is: CATSDSVEAFF. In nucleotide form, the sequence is TGTGCCACCAGCGACAGCGTTGAAGCTTTCTTT.